Shown below are 16 T cell receptor beta chains from a single sample sequenced in a study of shared clonotypes between healthy human individuals. Some clones are missing from TCRdb's copy, which holds only in-frame ones; the method was immunoSEQ multiplex PCR. In the table there are 2.3 million or so clones, 85% to 95% of which are singletons. The specimen was naive CD4+ T cells from PBMCs. The subset here: CD45RA+ positively selected. Receptors originate from a man between 18 and 29 years old in good health. Some clones in this sample may be carry-over from other donors' samples.

The J gene is TRBJ2-1, the V gene TRBV5-4, with a possible D match to TRBD2 (6 bases). Germline V gene data show CDR1 as SGHNT and CDR2 as YYREEE (reference sequence). This CDR3 region has 14 residues. The V end lost 4 bases, the J end lost 11 bases, and 19 bases lay between the germline ends. The CDR3 DNA reads TGTGCCAGCAGCCTCGGGACTGGGGGGATTCAGCAGTTCTTC. Amino acids: CASSLGTGGIQQFF.

This chain uses TRBV9 with TRBJ2-5; a weak D match, TRBD1 (5 bases). Between the trimmed V and J ends, which lost 2 bases and 4 bases, there was a span of 9 bases. The CDR3 spans 13 residues. The germline CDR1 and CDR2 sequences are SGDLS and YYNGEE. The CDR3 bases are TGTGCCAGCAGCGTGGACAACCTAGAGACCCAGTACTTC. Encoded protein: CASSVDNLETQYF.

The gene calls are TRBV6-6 and TRBJ2-7; D unclear. Trimming left V 2 bases short and J 5 bases short, with 10 bases between. This CDR3 is 13 amino acids long. Germline lookup yields CDR1 MNHNY and CDR2 SVGAGI (reference sequence). The CDR3 loop reads CASSYRAQDEQYF. CDR3 nucleotides: TGTGCCAGCAGTTACAGGGCTCAGGACGAGCAGTACTTC.

In its sample, this clone was seen a few times. The V gene is TRBV15, the J gene TRBJ1-1, with a tentative D call TRBD1 (6 bases). Germline loops: CDR1 LNHNV, CDR2 YYDKDF (reference sequence). The CDR3 length is 13 residues. V lost 4 bases and J 1 base, leaving 7 bases between the germline ends. Here the CDR3 reads CATSMDRNTEAFF. The CDR3 nucleotides read TGTGCCACCAGCATGGACAGGAACACTGAAGCTTTCTTT.

The rearrangement uses TRBV7-2 and TRBJ2-1; 7 bases match TRBD2. Trimming at V came to 2 bases and at J to 6 bases, leaving 7 bases not matched to a gene. Germline-derived CDR1 and CDR2 are SGHTA and FQGNSA. CDR3 length: 15 amino acids. The DNA of the CDR3 is TGTGCCAGCAGCTTACAAGCGGGAATCCGCAATGAGCAGTTCTTC. Amino acid sequence: CASSLQAGIRNEQFF.

V usage is TRBV2 and J usage is TRBJ2-1; perhaps D is TRBD1 or TRBD2 (5 bases each). Germline values: CDR1 SNHLY, CDR2 FYNNEI. V was shortened by 6 bases and J by 3 bases, with 24 bases between the two germline ends. This CDR3 is 18 amino acids long. The DNA of the CDR3 is TGTGCCAGCAGGGGCACTCGGGCGGGCGGACAATACTACAATGAGCAGTTCTTC. Protein product: CASRGTRAGGQYYNEQFF.

The genes are TRBV2 and TRBJ2-7, with D hard to call. The germline CDR1 and CDR2 sequences are SNHLY and FYNNEI. The V end lost 8 bases, the J end lost 5 bases, and 25 bases lay between the germline ends. The CDR3 contains 16 residues. The CDR3 is CASSPPSLTGRDEQYF. The CDR3 bases are TGTGCCAGCTCTCCCCCCTCGTTGACGGGTCGGGACGAGCAGTACTTC.

The V gene is TRBV10-2, the J gene TRBJ1-2, with a weak D call TRBD1 (5 bases). The CDR3 runs 15 residues. V shed 2 bases and J shed 5 bases, with 15 bases lying between them. Germline V gene sequence: CDR1 WSHSY, CDR2 SAAADI. CDR3 coding DNA: TGCGCCAGCAGTGAGCGGCCAGGGTTATTGTATGGCTACACCTTC. It encodes CASSERPGLLYGYTF.

The rearrangement uses TRBV28 and TRBJ2-7; D remains ambiguous. CDR3 length: 12 amino acids. Trimming removed 2 bases at V and 6 bases at J, with 8 bases between. In germline, CDR1 is MDHEN, CDR2 SYDVKM. The CDR3 sequence: CASSLLYGEQYF. CDR3 nucleotide sequence: TGTGCCAGCAGTTTACTGTATGGCGAGCAGTACTTC.

V gene TRBV4-1 combines with J gene TRBJ1-2, with 7 nucleotides matching TRBD1. In germline, CDR1 is MGHRA, CDR2 YSYEKL. This CDR3 spans 15 amino acids. The V and J ends lost 1 base and 4 bases, in that order; junction bases with no gene match: 6. CDR3 nucleotides: TGCGCCAGCAGCCAAGGTCTTGGGACAGCCTATGGCTACACCTTC. Translated, it gives CASSQGLGTAYGYTF.

The chain uses TRBV11-2 and TRBJ2-1, with TRBD2 matching 8 bases. Trimming at V came to 2 bases and at J to 6 bases, leaving 6 bases not matched to a gene. CDR1 is SGHAT, CDR2 FQNNGV, per germline. The CDR3 extends over 15 amino acids. The CDR3 here is CASSLTREVGNEQFF. The CDR3 nucleotides read TGTGCCAGCAGCTTAACGCGGGAGGTGGGCAATGAGCAGTTCTTC.

In this sample, this clone turned up once. The chain links TRBV19 to TRBJ2-2, with D tentatively TRBD1 or TRBD2 (6 bases each). The CDR3 length is 14 residues. The germline V gene has CDR1 LNHDA and CDR2 SQIVND (reference sequence). V lost 1 base, J lost 4 bases, and 7 bases lay in between. The CDR3: CASSIAGATGELFF. CDR3 sequence (DNA): TGTGCCAGTAGTATAGCGGGGGCCACCGGGGAGCTGTTTTTT.

V is TRBV6-6 and J is TRBJ2-7; D perhaps matches TRBD1 (5 bases). This CDR3 has 14 residues. Germline V gene lookup returns CDR1 MNHNY and CDR2 SVGAGI (reference sequence). Deletions cut 6 bases from V and 5 bases from J, with 17 bases between. CDR3 residues: CASRNRIDSDEQYF. DNA of the CDR3: TGTGCCAGCAGGAACAGGATTGATTCGGACGAGCAGTACTTC.

The chain carries TRBV14 and TRBJ1-2; TRBD1 agrees at 7 bases. J was trimmed by 6 bases and V by 4 bases; bases with no gene match: 8. This CDR3 comprises 14 residues. CDR1 SGHDN and CDR2 FVKESK come from the germline V gene. The CDR3 is CASSRDRVINGYTF. CDR3 sequence (DNA): TGTGCCAGCAGCCGCGACAGGGTGATAAATGGCTACACCTTC.

This clone appeared a single time. V usage is TRBV7-9 and J usage is TRBJ2-5; TRBD1 is a possible D gene (8 bases). The CDR3 runs 18 residues. Germline-derived CDR1 and CDR2 are SEHNR and FQNEAQ (reference sequence). The germline V and J ends were trimmed by 6 bases and 4 bases, with 27 bases remaining between them. CDR3 nucleotide sequence: TGTGCCAGCAGGTCCCCATCACAGGGGGAGAGGGGGGGAGAGACCCAGTACTTC. Amino acids: CASRSPSQGERGGETQYF.

V gene TRBV14 combines with J gene TRBJ2-1, with D unclear. Germline-derived CDR1 and CDR2 are SGHDN and FVKESK. The CDR3 spans 16 residues. V was shortened by 8 bases and J by 1 base, with 18 bases between the two germline ends. The CDR3 DNA is TGTGCCAGCCAGCTGAAGATTTCAGCGTCCTACAATGAGCAGTTCTTC. Translation gives CASQLKISASYNEQFF.